This T cell receptor (beta chain) was captured by sequencing in a study of response to subunit inactivated influenza vaccine. Study results and limitations: A suggestion made by the authors is that each seasonal influenza vaccination recruits few new T cells.

Each CDR3 protein is one row after TCRdb ran MiXCR on the RT-PCR reads. The sample consists of 750,000 to 850,000 distinct CDR3 sequences, around 20% of them appearing once. This CDR3 comprises 15 residues. V was clipped by 2 bases and J by 5 bases; unmatched bases: 7. CDR1 and CDR2 from the germline V gene are SGHTA and FQGTGA. As to this clonotype: Its antigen is still unknown.

The J gene is TRBJ2-7, the V gene TRBV7-3; 9 bases match TRBD2. The sequences come from PBMCs from blood, collected 5 to 6 days after vaccination. This TCR came from a man aged 45-65 years who received an inactivated influenza vaccine. DNA for the CDR3: TGTGCCAGCAGCTTAGCAGCGGGAGGATCTAACGAGCAGTACTTC. Translating gives CASSLAAGGSNEQYF.